Listed below are T cell receptor beta chains from one sample, sequenced in a study of T cell repertoires in cytomegalovirus infection. Each CDR3 protein is one row after TCRdb ran MiXCR on the reads. Of roughly 77,000 distinct CDR3 sequences detected, 3% to 4.5% appear once; the ten largest clones hold about 22%. The sequenced sample consisted of PBMCs. Receptors originate from a human donor in good health (CMV status not recorded). Some clones in this sample may be carry-over from other donors' samples. The CDR3 runs from the conserved cysteine through the conserved F or W. The D gene is left open where the match is weak. Expanded clones are given a class, and other clones once, few, many or no size at all.

TRBJ2-7 | . | . | TRBV28 | CASSKARQPHEQYF | TGTGCCAGCAGTAAGGCCAGGCAACCCCACGAGCAGTACTTC
TRBJ1-5 | . | many | TRBV7-8 | CASSLGPGQLNQPQHF | TGTGCCAGCAGCTTAGGCCCGGGACAACTCAATCAGCCCCAGCATTTT
TRBJ2-3 | TRBD2 | many | TRBV7-2 | CASSDRGVAGLDTQYF | TGTGCCAGCAGCGATCGGGGGGTGGCGGGGCTAGATACGCAGTATTTT
TRBJ1-2 | . | many | TRBV7-2 | CASSPLGGAGPLGYTF | TGTGCCAGCAGCCCCCTCGGGGGCGCGGGCCCCTTGGGCTACACCTTC
TRBJ1-1 | . | many | TRBV6-5 | CASSSLSVAFF | TGTGCCAGCAGTTCTCTCAGCGTTGCTTTCTTT
TRBJ1-3 | . | many | TRBV7-2 | CASSSDRYTIYF | TGTGCCAGCAGTTCGGACAGATACACCATATATTTT
TRBJ1-5 | TRBD1 | many | TRBV28 | CASSSIGTGKDQPQHF | TGTGCCAGCAGTTCCATCGGGACAGGCAAAGATCAGCCCCAGCATTTT
TRBJ2-2 | . | many | TRBV11-1 | CASRTTGSTGELFF | TGTGCCAGCAGGACCACAGGATCCACCGGGGAGCTGTTTTTT
TRBJ2-7 | TRBD1 | many | TRBV10-3 | CAIRLNRGSEQYF | TGTGCCATCAGGCTTAACAGGGGTAGCGAGCAGTACTTC
TRBJ2-3 | . | many | TRBV11-2 | CASSRGGDTQYF | TGTGCCAGCAGCAGGGGGGGGGATACGCAGTATTTT
TRBJ2-2 | . | . | TRBV7-2 | CASNLRSGNTGELFF | TGTGCCAGCAACCTCAGGTCAGGGAACACCGGGGAGCTGTTTTTT
TRBJ1-1 | . | many | TRBV28 | CASRETFEAFF | TGTGCCAGCAGAGAGACCTTTGAAGCTTTCTTT
TRBJ2-7 | . | many | TRBV7-2 | CASSHTEGWEQYF | TGTGCCAGCAGCCACACTGAAGGTTGGGAGCAGTACTTC
TRBJ1-4 | . | many | TRBV6-5 | CASKKRRGNEKLFF | TGTGCCAGCAAAAAGAGACGGGGGAATGAAAAACTGTTTTTT
TRBJ2-7 | TRBD2 | many | TRBV7-9 | CASSSYSGLAGKSSYEQYF | TGTGCCAGCAGCTCTTACTCGGGACTAGCGGGGAAGTCTTCCTACGAGCAGTACTTC
TRBJ2-3 | TRBD2 | many | TRBV5-1 | CASSSLQGTSGSKNTQYF | TGCGCCAGCAGCTCGCTTCAGGGGACTAGCGGGAGTAAGAATACGCAGTATTTT
TRBJ2-5 | TRBD1 | many | TRBV7-2 | CASSSRDRDQETQYF | TGTGCCAGCAGCTCCCGGGACAGGGATCAAGAGACCCAGTACTTC
TRBJ2-1 | . | medium-sized | TRBV7-2 | CASSSTRGLYNEQFF | TGTGCCAGCAGCTCTACCCGGGGTTTATACAATGAGCAGTTCTTC
TRBJ1-2 | . | many | TRBV6-1 | CTTDASGHYGYTF | TGTACAACCGACGCCTCCGGGCACTATGGCTACACCTTC
TRBJ2-7 | TRBD2 | many | TRBV6-2/TRBV6-3 | CASRTSGGSSYEQYF | TGTGCCAGCAGAACTAGCGGGGGAAGCTCCTACGAGCAGTACTTC
TRBJ2-4 | . | many | TRBV28 | CASSPRYIQYF | TGTGCCAGCAGTCCCCGCTACATTCAGTACTTC
TRBJ2-5 | . | many | TRBV7-2 | CASSLILGVETQYF | TGTGCCAGCAGCTTAATCTTAGGAGTCGAGACCCAGTACTTC
TRBJ2-2 | . | . | TRBV18 | CASSPTGELFF | TGTGCCAGCTCACCAACCGGGGAGCTGTTTTTT
TRBJ2-7 | TRBD2 | many | TRBV28 | CASSSPASGGTRYEQYF | TGTGCCAGCAGTTCGCCGGCTAGCGGGGGTACCCGGTACGAGCAGTACTTC
TRBJ2-5 | TRBD2 | many | TRBV7-6 | CASRSSGPLTQYF | TGTGCCAGCAGATCTAGCGGGCCTTTGACCCAGTACTTC
TRBJ2-2 | TRBD1 | many | TRBV7-8 | CASSLAGGDTGELFF | TGTGCCAGCAGCTTAGCAGGGGGCGACACCGGGGAGCTGTTTTTT
TRBJ2-6 | . | many | TRBV20-1 | CSARRDSGANVLTF | TGCAGTGCTAGAAGGGACTCTGGGGCCAACGTCCTGACTTTC
TRBJ2-7 | . | many | TRBV7-2 | CASSLAPSSGTYEQYF | TGTGCCAGCAGCTTAGCCCCCAGTTCGGGTACCTACGAGCAGTACTTC
TRBJ2-7 | TRBD2 | many | TRBV7-2 | CASSLAGGASYEQYF | TGTGCCAGCAGCTTAGCCGGGGGGGCCTCCTACGAGCAGTACTTC
TRBJ2-7 | TRBD1 | many | TRBV7-6 | CASSQGQGFTYEQYF | TGTGCCAGCAGCCAGGGACAGGGGTTTACCTACGAGCAGTACTTC
TRBJ2-5 | TRBD2 | many | TRBV12-3/TRBV12-4 | CASSLAMGGRARETQYF | TGTGCCAGCAGTTTAGCGATGGGCGGGAGGGCCCGGGAGACCCAGTACTTC
TRBJ2-1 | . | many | TRBV7-3 | CASSPSYNEQFF | TGTGCCAGCAGCCCGAGTTACAATGAGCAGTTCTTC
TRBJ1-1 | . | many | TRBV7-2 | CASSLFTEAFF | TGTGCCAGCAGCTTATTTACTGAAGCTTTCTTT
TRBJ2-3 | . | many | TRBV7-2 | CASSLSQGSTDTQYF | TGTGCCAGCAGCTTAAGCCAGGGGAGCACAGATACGCAGTATTTT
TRBJ1-2 | . | many | TRBV25-1 | CASSEGRKPYF | TGTGCCAGCAGTGAGGGCAGGAAACCATACTTC
TRBJ1-2 | . | many | TRBV20-1 | CSKTTGNYGYTF | TGCAGTAAAACGACGGGAAACTATGGCTACACCTTC
TRBJ2-7 | TRBD2 | many | TRBV7-8 | CASKAGGPLYEQYF | TGTGCCTCAAAAGCGGGAGGGCCGCTGTACGAGCAGTACTTC
TRBJ2-3 | TRBD2 | . | TRBV7-9 | CASTLSSGVLTDTQYF | TGTGCCAGCACCCTGTCTAGCGGGGTTTTGACAGATACGCAGTATTTT
TRBJ2-5 | . | many | TRBV7-2 | CASSPVRGDETQYF | TGTGCCAGCAGCCCGGTGAGGGGGGACGAGACCCAGTACTTC
TRBJ1-1 | TRBD1 | many | TRBV4-1 | CASSYRDRGTEAFF | TGCGCCAGCAGCTACCGGGACAGGGGCACTGAAGCTTTCTTT
TRBJ2-1 | . | many | TRBV7-2 | CASSPGHYNEQFF | TGTGCCAGCAGCCCGGGACACTACAATGAGCAGTTCTTC
TRBJ2-7 | . | many | TRBV7-2 | CASSLDDLTYEQYF | TGTGCCAGCAGCTTAGATGACTTGACCTACGAGCAGTACTTC
TRBJ2-7 | . | many | TRBV6-1 | CASSEERIQGGYF | TGTGCCAGCAGTGAAGAAAGAATTCAGGGAGGGTACTTC
TRBJ2-1 | . | many | TRBV20-1 | CSAPYLPQGNEQFF | TGCAGTGCGCCTTATCTCCCGCAGGGGAATGAGCAGTTCTTC
TRBJ2-1 | TRBD2 | many | TRBV14 | CASSQNTGLAGEF | TGTGCCAGCAGCCAGAACACAGGGTTAGCGGGAGAGTTC
TRBJ1-1 | TRBD1 | many | TRBV10-3 | CAIRTGANTEAFF | TGTGCCATCAGGACAGGGGCGAACACTGAAGCTTTCTTT
TRBJ1-5 | . | . | TRBV7-2 | CASSLTGNNQPQHF | TGTGCCAGCAGCTTAACAGGGAACAATCAGCCCCAGCATTTT
TRBJ1-1 | . | many | TRBV4-1 | CASSQGNTNTEAFF | TGTGCCAGCAGCCAAGGAAACACGAACACTGAAGCTTTCTTT
TRBJ2-2 | TRBD2 | many | TRBV5-4 | CASSHILAGGTGELFF | TGTGCCAGCAGCCACATACTAGCGGGCGGCACCGGGGAGCTGTTTTTT
TRBJ2-7 | . | many | TRBV10-2 | CASRDTGIRDEQYF | TGCGCCAGCAGAGATACAGGGATCAGGGATGAGCAGTACTTC
TRBJ2-1 | TRBD1 | many | TRBV7-6 | CASSAGGFYNEQFF | TGTGCCAGCAGCGCAGGGGGTTTCTACAATGAGCAGTTCTTC
TRBJ2-3 | . | . | TRBV7-2 | CASSLIQGFGTQYF | TGTGCCAGCAGCTTAATACAGGGTTTTGGTACGCAGTATTTT
TRBJ2-2 | . | . | TRBV7-2 | CASSPRRAAGELFF | TGTGCCAGCAGCCCGCGGAGAGCGGCCGGGGAGCTGTTTTTT
TRBJ2-2 | TRBD2 | many | TRBV4-1 | CASSPSSGRGPGELFF | TGCGCCAGCAGCCCCTCTAGCGGGAGGGGCCCCGGGGAGCTGTTTTTT
TRBJ1-6 | . | many | TRBV7-2 | CASSSGRVSPLHF | TGTGCCAGCAGCTCAGGCCGGGTTTCACCCCTCCACTTT